Listed below are T cell receptor beta chains from one sample, sequenced in a study of cytotoxic CD8 clonotypes in ibrutinib-treated CLL. Sequenced by immunoSEQ multiplex PCR; TCRdb stores in-frame clones only, minus some. The sample contains about 200,000 clones, 75% to 85% of which appear only once. The sequenced sample was PBMCs, obtained after 12 months of ibrutinib treatment. These receptors were collected from a human donor with chronic lymphocytic leukemia. The conserved cysteine and the conserved F or W are not part of the CDR3 here. Clone size is shown for a subset of rows, as once, few, many or a class of expanded clone.

len: 11; v_gene: TRBV6-5; j_gene: TRBJ1-5; abundance: NA; CDR3aa: ASSYDSNQPQH
len: 17; v_gene: TRBV14; j_gene: TRBJ2-1; abundance: NA; CDR3aa: ASSQVPSGGALVYNEQF
len: 13; v_gene: TRBV19; j_gene: TRBJ2-7; abundance: NA; CDR3aa: ASSIDGQGPYEQY
len: 12; v_gene: TRBV28; j_gene: TRBJ2-7; abundance: NA; CDR3aa: ASSLTESSYEQY
len: 14; v_gene: TRBV18; j_gene: TRBJ1-6; abundance: NA; CDR3aa: ASSPVGGGGRSPLH
len: 13; v_gene: TRBV5-1; j_gene: TRBJ2-7; abundance: NA; CDR3aa: ASSVSTSGSYEQY
len: 15; v_gene: TRBV9; j_gene: TRBJ2-6; abundance: NA; CDR3aa: ASRGASITSGANVLT
len: 13; v_gene: TRBV6-6; j_gene: TRBJ2-7; abundance: NA; CDR3aa: ASRRELGAYYEQY
len: 11; v_gene: TRBV5-5; j_gene: TRBJ1-1; abundance: few; CDR3aa: ASSLWGNTEAF
len: 13; v_gene: TRBV29-1; j_gene: TRBJ2-3; abundance: NA; CDR3aa: SVAALAGGRDTQY
len: 10; v_gene: TRBV28; j_gene: TRBJ1-3; abundance: NA; CDR3aa: ASSLLGKTIY
len: 11; v_gene: TRBV29-1; j_gene: TRBJ1-1; abundance: NA; CDR3aa: SARVETNTEAF
len: 13; v_gene: TRBV14; j_gene: TRBJ2-3; abundance: once; CDR3aa: ASSQGSGGTDTQY
len: 9; v_gene: TRBV27; j_gene: TRBJ2-7; abundance: few; CDR3aa: ASSQGAEQY
len: 12; v_gene: TRBV2; j_gene: TRBJ1-5; abundance: NA; CDR3aa: ASSYEEGSQPQH
len: 9; v_gene: TRBV13; j_gene: TRBJ1-2; abundance: NA; CDR3aa: ASSLGSGYT
len: 15; v_gene: TRBV6-1; j_gene: TRBJ2-2; abundance: NA; CDR3aa: ASSALAGGPSEGELF
len: 15; v_gene: TRBV11-2; j_gene: TRBJ2-2; abundance: NA; CDR3aa: ASSLDPGQGDTGELF
len: 12; v_gene: TRBV6-5; j_gene: TRBJ2-7; abundance: NA; CDR3aa: ASSYSTSGYEQY
len: 14; v_gene: TRBV6-5; j_gene: TRBJ1-1; abundance: NA; CDR3aa: ASSYNPDRGGTEAF
len: 13; v_gene: TRBV6-5; j_gene: TRBJ2-2; abundance: NA; CDR3aa: ASSYSGGYTGELF
len: 13; v_gene: TRBV30; j_gene: TRBJ2-3; abundance: NA; CDR3aa: AWSVLGENTDTQY
len: 15; v_gene: TRBV19; j_gene: TRBJ1-3; abundance: NA; CDR3aa: ASSIKGGQYSGNTIY
len: 14; v_gene: TRBV7-3; j_gene: TRBJ2-1; abundance: NA; CDR3aa: ASSPRDRGSYNEQF
len: 12; v_gene: TRBV18; j_gene: TRBJ2-2; abundance: NA; CDR3aa: ASSPPGTAGELF
len: 11; v_gene: TRBV7-9; j_gene: TRBJ1-2; abundance: NA; CDR3aa: ASSLPQNYGYT
len: 14; v_gene: TRBV28; j_gene: TRBJ1-3; abundance: NA; CDR3aa: ASSFGDRGSGNTIY
len: 15; v_gene: TRBV5-1; j_gene: TRBJ2-7; abundance: NA; CDR3aa: ASSPRPRGGSAHEQY
len: 12; v_gene: TRBV19; j_gene: TRBJ1-1; abundance: once; CDR3aa: ASSIGAPSTEAF